This TCR beta chain emerged from a study of a mutant IDH1 vaccine in newly diagnosed glioma. Background on the study: The study gave patients eight vaccinations in weeks 1, 3, 5, 7, 11, 15, 19, 23. There were 62.5% males and around 40% females among treated patients, whose mean age was approximately 44 years.

This clone was seen a few times. What it binds is unknown. Profiling relied on immunoSEQ multiplex PCR, and the TCRdb table lists in-frame clones only, not all of them. The data hold approximately 41,000 clones, with around 79% observed a single time. CDR3 length equals 14 residues. The germline CDR1 and CDR2 sequences are SGHTA and FQGTGA. V was pared by 1 base and J by 3 bases, with 9 bases between. Time point noted: week 23, last vaccination. Doses consisted of 300 ug of mutant IDH1 20-mer peptide each, paired with topical imiquimod. The V gene is TRBV7-3, the J gene TRBJ1-2; TRBD1 might be the D (6 bases). The sequence came from a woman between 40 and 50 years old with glioma. Some clones in this sample may be carry-over from other donors' samples. The sequencing here drew on PBMCs, taken from a glioma patient whose treatment included an IDH1 peptide vaccine. The CDR3 sequence is CASSLMDSDYGYTF. The CDR3, as DNA: TGTGCCAGCAGCTTAATGGACAGTGACTATGGCTACACCTTC.